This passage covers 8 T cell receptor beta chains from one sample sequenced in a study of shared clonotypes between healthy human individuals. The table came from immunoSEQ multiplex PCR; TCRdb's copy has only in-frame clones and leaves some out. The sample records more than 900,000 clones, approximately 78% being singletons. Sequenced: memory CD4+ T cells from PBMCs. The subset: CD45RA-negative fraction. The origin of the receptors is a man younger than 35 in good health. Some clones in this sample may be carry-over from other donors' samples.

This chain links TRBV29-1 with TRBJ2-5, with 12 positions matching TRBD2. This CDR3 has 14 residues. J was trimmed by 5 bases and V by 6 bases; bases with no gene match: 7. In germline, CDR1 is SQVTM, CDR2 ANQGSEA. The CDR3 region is CSVKGTSGYETQYF. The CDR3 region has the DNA TGCAGCGTCAAGGGGACTAGCGGGTATGAGACCCAGTACTTC.

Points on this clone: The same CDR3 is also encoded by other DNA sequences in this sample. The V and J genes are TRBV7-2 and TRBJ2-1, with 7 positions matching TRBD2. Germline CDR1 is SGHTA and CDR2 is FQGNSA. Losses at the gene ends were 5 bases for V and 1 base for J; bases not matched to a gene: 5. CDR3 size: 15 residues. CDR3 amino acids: CASSLPGGSYNEQFF. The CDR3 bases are TGTGCCAGCAGCCTTCCGGGGGGATCCTACAATGAGCAGTTCTTC.

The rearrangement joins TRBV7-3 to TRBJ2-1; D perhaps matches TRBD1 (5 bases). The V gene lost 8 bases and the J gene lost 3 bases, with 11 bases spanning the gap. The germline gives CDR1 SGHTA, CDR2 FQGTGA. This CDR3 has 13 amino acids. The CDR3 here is CASGDSSYNEQFF. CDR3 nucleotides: TGTGCCAGCGGAGACAGCAGCTACAATGAGCAGTTCTTC.

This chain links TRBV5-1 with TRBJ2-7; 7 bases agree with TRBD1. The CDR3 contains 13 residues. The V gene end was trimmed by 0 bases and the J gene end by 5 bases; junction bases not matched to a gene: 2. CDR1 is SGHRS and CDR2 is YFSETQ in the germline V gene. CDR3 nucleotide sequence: TGCGCCAGCAGCTTGGAGGGGGCCCACGAGCAGTACTTC. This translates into CASSLEGAHEQYF.

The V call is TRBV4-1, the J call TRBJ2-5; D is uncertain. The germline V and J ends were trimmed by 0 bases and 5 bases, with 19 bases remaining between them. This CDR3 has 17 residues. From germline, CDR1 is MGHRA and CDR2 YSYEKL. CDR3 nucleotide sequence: TGCGCCAGCAGCCAAGATCAAGCCCCCCTCAGTCGTGAGACCCAGTACTTC. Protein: CASSQDQAPLSRETQYF.

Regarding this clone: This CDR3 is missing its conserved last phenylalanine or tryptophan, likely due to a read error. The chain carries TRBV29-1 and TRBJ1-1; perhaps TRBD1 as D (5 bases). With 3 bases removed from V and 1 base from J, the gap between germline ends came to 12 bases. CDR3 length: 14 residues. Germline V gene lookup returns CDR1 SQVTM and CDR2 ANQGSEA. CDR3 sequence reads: CSVERGSSNTEAFS. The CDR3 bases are TGCAGCGTTGAGAGGGGCAGCTCGAACACTGAAGCTTTCTCT.

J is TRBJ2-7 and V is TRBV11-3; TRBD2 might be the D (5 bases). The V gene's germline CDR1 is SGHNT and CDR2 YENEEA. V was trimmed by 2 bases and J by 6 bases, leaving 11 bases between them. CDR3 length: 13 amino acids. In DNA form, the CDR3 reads TGTGCCAGCAGCTTAAGTGAGGGTCGCGAGCAGTACTTC. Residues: CASSLSEGREQYF.

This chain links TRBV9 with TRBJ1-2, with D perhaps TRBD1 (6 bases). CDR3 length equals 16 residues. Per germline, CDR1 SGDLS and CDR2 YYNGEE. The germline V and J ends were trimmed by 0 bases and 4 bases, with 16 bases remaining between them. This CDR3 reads CASSVDGTRWGYGYTF. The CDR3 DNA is TGTGCCAGCAGCGTAGACGGGACACGCTGGGGCTATGGCTACACCTTC.